This T cell receptor (beta chain) is drawn from a study of T-cell reconstitution after alpha-beta-depleted transplantation in children. Unique molecular identifiers were used to barcode this TCRbeta library. TCRdb reprocessed the PCR reads with MiXCR, giving one entry per CDR3 protein. The data show hundreds of thousands of distinct CDR3 sequences, about 21% seen once. Germline V lookup: CDR1 DFQATT, CDR2 SNEGSKA (reference sequence). The CDR3 spans 13 residues. V shed 7 bases and J shed 8 bases, with 15 bases lying between them. The table lists this clonotype with many counts. This clonotype was sampled from a boy less than two years old who had a stem cell transplant for acute myeloid leukemia, so the T cells may come from the graft donor. The V and J genes are TRBV20-1 and TRBJ1-6, with no clear D. The sequenced sample was PBMCs, mostly from graft donor cells, obtained 360 days after TCRalphabeta/CD19-depleted stem cell transplant. As DNA, the CDR3 is TGCAGTGTCACGAGAAGGGAACATTCACCCCTCCACTTT. Residues: CSVTRREHSPLHF.